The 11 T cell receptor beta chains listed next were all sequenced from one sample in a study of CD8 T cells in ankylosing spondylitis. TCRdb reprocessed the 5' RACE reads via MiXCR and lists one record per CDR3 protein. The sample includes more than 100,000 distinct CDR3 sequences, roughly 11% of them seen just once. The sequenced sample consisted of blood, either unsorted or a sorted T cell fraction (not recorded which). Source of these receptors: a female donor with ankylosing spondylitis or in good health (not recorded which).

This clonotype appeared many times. The CDR3 nucleotides read TGCGCCAGCAGCTTGCTGGACTTAACGGACAATGAGCAGTTCTTC. Translation: CASSLLDLTDNEQFF. The chain employs TRBV5-1 and TRBJ2-1; D is possibly TRBD2 (5 bases). From germline, CDR1 is SGHRS and CDR2 YFSETQ. The CDR3 runs 15 residues. The V end was cut by 1 base, the J end by 5 bases, with 13 bases between.

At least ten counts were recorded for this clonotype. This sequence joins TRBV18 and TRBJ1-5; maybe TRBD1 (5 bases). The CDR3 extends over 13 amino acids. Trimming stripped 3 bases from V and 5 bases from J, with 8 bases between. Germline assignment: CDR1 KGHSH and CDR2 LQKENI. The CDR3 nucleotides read TGTGCCAGCTCACCGGACACTTATCAGCCCCAGCATTTT. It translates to CASSPDTYQPQHF.

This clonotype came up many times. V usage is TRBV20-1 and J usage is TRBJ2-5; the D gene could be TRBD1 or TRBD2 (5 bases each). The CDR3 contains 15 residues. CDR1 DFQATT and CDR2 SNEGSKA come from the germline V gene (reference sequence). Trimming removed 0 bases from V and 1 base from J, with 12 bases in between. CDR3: CSARDRLGTQETQYF. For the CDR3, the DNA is TGCAGTGCTAGAGATCGGCTGGGGACCCAAGAGACCCAGTACTTC.

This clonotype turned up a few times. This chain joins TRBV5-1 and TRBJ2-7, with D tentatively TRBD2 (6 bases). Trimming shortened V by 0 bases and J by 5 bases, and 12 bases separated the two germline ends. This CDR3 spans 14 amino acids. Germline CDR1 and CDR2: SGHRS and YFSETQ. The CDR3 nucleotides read TGCGCCAGCAGCTTGGCGGAGGGGATCCACGAGCAGTACTTC. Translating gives CASSLAEGIHEQYF.

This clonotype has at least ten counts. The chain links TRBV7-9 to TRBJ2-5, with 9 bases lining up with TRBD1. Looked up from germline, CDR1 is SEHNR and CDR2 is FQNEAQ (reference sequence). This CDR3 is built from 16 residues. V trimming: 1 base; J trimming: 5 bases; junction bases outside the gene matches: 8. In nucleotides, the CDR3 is TGTGCCAGCAGCTTAGACAGGGGGCTTGAATTGGAGACCCAGTACTTC. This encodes CASSLDRGLELETQYF.

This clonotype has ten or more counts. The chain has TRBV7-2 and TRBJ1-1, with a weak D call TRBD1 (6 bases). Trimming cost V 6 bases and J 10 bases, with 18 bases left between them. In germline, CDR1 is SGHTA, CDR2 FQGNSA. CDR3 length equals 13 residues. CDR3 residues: CASRATRGDGAFF. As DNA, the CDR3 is TGTGCCAGCAGAGCGACCAGGGGCGATGGAGCTTTCTTT.

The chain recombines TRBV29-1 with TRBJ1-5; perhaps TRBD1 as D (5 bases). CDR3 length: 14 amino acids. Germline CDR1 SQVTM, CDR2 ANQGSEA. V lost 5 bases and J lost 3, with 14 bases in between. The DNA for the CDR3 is TGCAGCGTTTCCAGGGAGGGGTTCAATCAGCCCCAGCATTTT. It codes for CSVSREGFNQPQHF.

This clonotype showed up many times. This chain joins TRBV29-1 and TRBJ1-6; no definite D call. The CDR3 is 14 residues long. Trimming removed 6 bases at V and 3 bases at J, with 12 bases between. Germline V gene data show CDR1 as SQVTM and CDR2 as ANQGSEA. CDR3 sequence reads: CSVAPTGYNSPLHF. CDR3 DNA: TGCAGCGTAGCTCCGACCGGCTATAATTCACCCCTCCACTTT.

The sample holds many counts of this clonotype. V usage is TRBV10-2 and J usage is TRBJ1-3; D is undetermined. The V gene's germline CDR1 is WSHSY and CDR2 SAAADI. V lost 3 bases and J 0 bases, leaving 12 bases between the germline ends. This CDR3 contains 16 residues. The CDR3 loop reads CASSDPGSYSGNTIYF. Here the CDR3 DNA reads TGCGCCAGCAGTGATCCCGGCAGCTACTCTGGAAACACCATATATTTT.

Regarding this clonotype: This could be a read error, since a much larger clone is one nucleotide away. As DNA, the CDR3 is TGCGCCAGCAGCTTGGCTGGAGAGGGTTGGGATGAGCAGTTCTTC. This sequence encodes CASSLAGEGWDEQFF. The chain recombines TRBV5-1 with TRBJ2-3, with D tentatively TRBD2 (5 bases). The closer fit of TRBJ2-1 to the DNA end suggests the J call may be wrong. Germline CDR1 and CDR2: SGHRS and YFSETQ. The CDR3 contains 15 residues.

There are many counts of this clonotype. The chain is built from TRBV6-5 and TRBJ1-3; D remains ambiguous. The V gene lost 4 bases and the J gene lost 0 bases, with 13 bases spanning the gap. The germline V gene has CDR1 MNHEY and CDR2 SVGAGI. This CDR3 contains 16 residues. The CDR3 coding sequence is TGTGCCAGCAGTTCCTCCTATACCATCTCTGGAAACACCATATATTTT. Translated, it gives CASSSSYTISGNTIYF.